A selection of T cell receptor beta chains follows, all from one sample in a study of shared clonotypes between healthy human individuals. Assay: immunoSEQ multiplex PCR; the TCRdb copy retains only in-frame clones and omits some. In the table there are under 700,000 clones, around 96% of which are singletons. Sequencing was done on a sample of naive CD8+ T cells sorted from blood. The receptor source for this set is a woman in her 30s in good health. CDR3s include the opening cysteine and the closing phenylalanine or tryptophan. Fields, in order: J gene, V gene, D gene, CDR3 protein. The D gene is left open where the match is weak.

j_gene: TRBJ2-2; v_gene: TRBV2; d_gene: NA; CDR3aa: CASSDAGLTGELFF
j_gene: NA; v_gene: TRBV4-1; d_gene: NA; CDR3aa: CASTQSLASATYEQYF
j_gene: TRBJ2-1; v_gene: TRBV15; d_gene: TRBD2; CDR3aa: CATRAGYYNEQFF
j_gene: TRBJ1-2; v_gene: TRBV27; d_gene: TRBD1; CDR3aa: CASSFDRDIYGYTF
j_gene: TRBJ2-1; v_gene: TRBV7-9; d_gene: NA; CDR3aa: CASSLKYNEQFF
j_gene: TRBJ1-1; v_gene: TRBV7-9; d_gene: TRBD1; CDR3aa: CASRSPGGETEAFF
j_gene: TRBJ2-7; v_gene: TRBV6-1; d_gene: TRBD2; CDR3aa: CASRAGGGSYEQYF
j_gene: TRBJ2-7; v_gene: TRBV7-9; d_gene: TRBD1; CDR3aa: CASSATTGVGEQYF
j_gene: TRBJ2-7; v_gene: TRBV27; d_gene: TRBD1; CDR3aa: CASSMRGLTYEQYF
j_gene: TRBJ2-7; v_gene: TRBV4-2; d_gene: NA; CDR3aa: CASSQEEDSYEQYF
j_gene: TRBJ2-4; v_gene: TRBV5-1; d_gene: TRBD2; CDR3aa: CASSLAWEGKNIQYF
j_gene: TRBJ1-3; v_gene: TRBV11-2; d_gene: TRBD1; CDR3aa: CASSRDRGLGNTIYF
j_gene: TRBJ2-7; v_gene: TRBV7-6; d_gene: TRBD2; CDR3aa: CASSLFASGTYEQYF
j_gene: TRBJ2-7; v_gene: TRBV19; d_gene: NA; CDR3aa: CASSPFGNSYEQYF
j_gene: TRBJ2-4; v_gene: TRBV27; d_gene: NA; CDR3aa: CASSLRDPKNIQYF
j_gene: TRBJ2-7; v_gene: TRBV6-1; d_gene: NA; CDR3aa: CASSGHYEQYF
j_gene: TRBJ2-3; v_gene: TRBV9; d_gene: TRBD2; CDR3aa: CASSTSGREIDTQYF
j_gene: TRBJ1-5; v_gene: TRBV5-5; d_gene: TRBD1; CDR3aa: CASSWIPGDRGFSNQPQHF
j_gene: TRBJ2-7; v_gene: TRBV10-2; d_gene: TRBD2; CDR3aa: CASSRDGRAYEQYF
j_gene: TRBJ2-1; v_gene: TRBV29-1; d_gene: TRBD1; CDR3aa: CSVVLTTGGFYNEQFF
j_gene: TRBJ2-7; v_gene: TRBV25-1; d_gene: NA; CDR3aa: CASSEGREQYF
j_gene: TRBJ2-1; v_gene: TRBV28; d_gene: TRBD2; CDR3aa: CASSGLREGDNEQFF
j_gene: TRBJ2-3; v_gene: TRBV5-4; d_gene: NA; CDR3aa: CASSLYGSTDTQYF
j_gene: TRBJ2-7; v_gene: TRBV7-8; d_gene: TRBD2; CDR3aa: CASNRLAGGTGYEQYF
j_gene: TRBJ2-2; v_gene: TRBV6-5; d_gene: TRBD1; CDR3aa: CASSYADRANTGELFF
j_gene: TRBJ1-2; v_gene: TRBV27; d_gene: TRBD1; CDR3aa: CASRPTTGDYGYTF
j_gene: TRBJ1-1; v_gene: TRBV7-9; d_gene: NA; CDR3aa: CASRTMGGTEAFF
j_gene: TRBJ2-7; v_gene: TRBV9; d_gene: TRBD2; CDR3aa: CASSVSGRAFSYEQYF
j_gene: TRBJ2-7; v_gene: TRBV27; d_gene: TRBD1; CDR3aa: CASSSTGVHEQYF
j_gene: TRBJ1-4; v_gene: TRBV29-1; d_gene: NA; CDR3aa: CSVRTALEEKLFF
j_gene: TRBJ2-7; v_gene: TRBV29-1; d_gene: TRBD1; CDR3aa: CSVVHGGQDPRYEQYF
j_gene: TRBJ1-1; v_gene: TRBV11-2; d_gene: TRBD1; CDR3aa: CASSFSAYTGGEKAFF
j_gene: TRBJ2-7; v_gene: TRBV27; d_gene: TRBD1; CDR3aa: CASSFGTGSYEQYF
j_gene: TRBJ2-1; v_gene: TRBV7-7; d_gene: TRBD1; CDR3aa: CASSHGQGGNEQFF
j_gene: TRBJ2-7; v_gene: TRBV27; d_gene: TRBD2; CDR3aa: CASSLPRLAVSYEQYF
j_gene: TRBJ2-5; v_gene: TRBV7-9; d_gene: TRBD2; CDR3aa: CASSTGGARETQYF
j_gene: TRBJ1-4; v_gene: TRBV14; d_gene: NA; CDR3aa: CASSQVGGRGEKLFF
j_gene: TRBJ2-2; v_gene: TRBV19; d_gene: NA; CDR3aa: CASSGDLNTGELFF
j_gene: TRBJ2-1; v_gene: TRBV28; d_gene: TRBD1; CDR3aa: CASSSDRERSYNEQFF
j_gene: TRBJ2-1; v_gene: TRBV9; d_gene: TRBD2; CDR3aa: CASSVGGGGNNEQFF
j_gene: TRBJ2-1; v_gene: TRBV28; d_gene: NA; CDR3aa: CASSPPFWTISYNEQFF
j_gene: TRBJ2-1; v_gene: TRBV27; d_gene: NA; CDR3aa: CASSLAGISYNEQFF
j_gene: TRBJ2-3; v_gene: TRBV5-5; d_gene: NA; CDR3aa: CASDRGLRSSVDTQYF
j_gene: TRBJ2-7; v_gene: TRBV4-1; d_gene: NA; CDR3aa: CASSQSPYAYEQYF
j_gene: TRBJ1-1; v_gene: TRBV6-4; d_gene: NA; CDR3aa: CASSDSWGLGEAFF
j_gene: TRBJ1-1; v_gene: TRBV6-5; d_gene: TRBD1; CDR3aa: CASSYSVYRGRTEAFF
j_gene: TRBJ2-2; v_gene: TRBV28; d_gene: NA; CDR3aa: CASSPKESRFNYTGELFF
j_gene: TRBJ2-3; v_gene: TRBV27; d_gene: NA; CDR3aa: CASKADQDPTDTQYF
j_gene: TRBJ2-2; v_gene: TRBV28; d_gene: NA; CDR3aa: CASAANTNTGELFF
j_gene: TRBJ1-5; v_gene: TRBV19; d_gene: NA; CDR3aa: CASSISAYRSGLAEQPQHF
j_gene: TRBJ2-7; v_gene: TRBV28; d_gene: TRBD2; CDR3aa: CASSTPVIITGPGTSGSYEQYF
j_gene: TRBJ2-7; v_gene: TRBV29-1; d_gene: TRBD2; CDR3aa: CSVGGWTSGRAWEQYF
j_gene: TRBJ1-5; v_gene: TRBV4-1; d_gene: NA; CDR3aa: CASSQELGVWSNQPQHF
j_gene: TRBJ2-7; v_gene: TRBV2; d_gene: NA; CDR3aa: CASIPVTSTYEQYF
j_gene: TRBJ1-1; v_gene: TRBV10-1; d_gene: NA; CDR3aa: CASIVGGDSGTEAFF